The T cell receptor beta chain under discussion was sequenced for a study of cytomegalovirus exposure and HLA in healthy donors. Study outcomes and limitations: Researchers counted roughly 150 TCR beta chains as cytomegalovirus-associated.

The CDR3 loop spans 15 amino acids. V was pared by 5 bases and J by 3 bases, with 5 bases of the junction left unmatched. CDR1 and CDR2 (germline): MNHEY, SMNVEV (reference sequence). On this clone itself: Antigen specificity is unknown.

The PCR made use of 60 Vbeta and 13 Jbeta primers. The repertoire was sequenced with immunoSEQ multiplex PCR; TCRdb's copy has only in-frame clones and lacks some. The data show some 180,000 clones, 65% to 85% seen once. The material sequenced was PBMCs. The source is a woman aged 30 to 39 in good health and CMV-seronegative. The J gene is TRBJ1-5, the V gene TRBV27; 9 nucleotides match TRBD1. The CDR3 loop reads CASSAWDRVNQPQHF. The DNA for the CDR3 is TGTGCCAGCAGTGCCTGGGACAGGGTCAATCAGCCCCAGCATTTT.